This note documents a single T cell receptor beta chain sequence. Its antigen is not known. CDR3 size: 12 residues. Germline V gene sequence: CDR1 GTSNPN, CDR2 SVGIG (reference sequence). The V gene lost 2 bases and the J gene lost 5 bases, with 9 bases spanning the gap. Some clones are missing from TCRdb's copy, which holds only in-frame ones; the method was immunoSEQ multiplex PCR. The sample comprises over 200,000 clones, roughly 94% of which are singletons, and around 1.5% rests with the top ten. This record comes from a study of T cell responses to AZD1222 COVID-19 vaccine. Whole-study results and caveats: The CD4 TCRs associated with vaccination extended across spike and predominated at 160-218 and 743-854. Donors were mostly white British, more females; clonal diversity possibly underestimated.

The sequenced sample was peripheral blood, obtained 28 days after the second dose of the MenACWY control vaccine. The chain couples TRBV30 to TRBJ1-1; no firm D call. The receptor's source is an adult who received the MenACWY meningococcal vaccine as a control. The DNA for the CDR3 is TGTGCCTGGAGTCTATGGCCGACTGAAGCTTTCTTT. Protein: CAWSLWPTEAFF. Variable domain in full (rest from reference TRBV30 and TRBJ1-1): SQTIHQWPATLVQPVGSPLSLECTVEGTSNPNLYWYRQAAGRGLQLLFYSVGIGQISSEVPQNLSASRPQDRQFILSSKKLLLSDSGFYLCAWSLWPTEAFFGQGTRLTVV.